This TCR beta chain was captured in a study of CD8+ T cells in alopecia areata. Extraction of RNA preceded its reverse transcription into cDNA, which served as the sequencing template. Repertoires were generated with immunoSEQ multiplex PCR, while TCRdb's copy carries only in-frame clones and drops some. The sample consists of more than 150,000 clones, around 55% of them appearing once. This CDR3 has 10 amino acids. Trimming cost V 3 bases and J 4 bases, with 3 bases left between them. Germline assignment: CDR1 GTSNPN and CDR2 SVGIG (reference sequence). The TCR sequence derives from a human donor with alopecia areata. The V and J genes are TRBV30 and TRBJ1-2; no clear D gene. This specimen was CD8+ T cells sorted from blood, taken at week 0. The CDR3 sequence: CAWRSYGYTF. The CDR3 DNA follows: TGTGCCTGGAGGAGCTATGGCTACACCTTC.